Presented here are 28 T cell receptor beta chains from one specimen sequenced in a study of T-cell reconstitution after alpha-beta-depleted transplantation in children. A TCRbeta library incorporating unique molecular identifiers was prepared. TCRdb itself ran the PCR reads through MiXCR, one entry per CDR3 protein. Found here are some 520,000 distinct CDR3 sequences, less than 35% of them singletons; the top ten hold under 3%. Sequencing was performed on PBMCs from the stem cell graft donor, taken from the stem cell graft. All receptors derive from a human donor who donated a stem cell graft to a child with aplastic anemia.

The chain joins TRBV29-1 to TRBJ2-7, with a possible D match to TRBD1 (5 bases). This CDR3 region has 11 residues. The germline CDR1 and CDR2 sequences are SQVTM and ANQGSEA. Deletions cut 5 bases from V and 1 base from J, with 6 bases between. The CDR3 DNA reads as TGCAGCGTTCGACAGTCCTACGAGCAGTACTTC. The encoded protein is CSVRQSYEQYF.

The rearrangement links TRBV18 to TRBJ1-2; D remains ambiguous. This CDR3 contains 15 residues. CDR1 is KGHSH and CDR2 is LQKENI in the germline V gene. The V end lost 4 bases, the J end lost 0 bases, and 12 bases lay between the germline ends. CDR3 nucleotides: TGTGCCAGCTCACAGGGAAGTTTGACTAACTATGGCTACACCTTC. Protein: CASSQGSLTNYGYTF.

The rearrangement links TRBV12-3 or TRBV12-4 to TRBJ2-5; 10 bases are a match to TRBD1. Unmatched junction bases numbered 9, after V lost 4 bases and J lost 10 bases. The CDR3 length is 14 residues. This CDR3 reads CASSSWTGGRDQYF. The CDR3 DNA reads TGTGCCAGCAGTTCGTGGACAGGGGGAAGAGACCAGTACTTC.

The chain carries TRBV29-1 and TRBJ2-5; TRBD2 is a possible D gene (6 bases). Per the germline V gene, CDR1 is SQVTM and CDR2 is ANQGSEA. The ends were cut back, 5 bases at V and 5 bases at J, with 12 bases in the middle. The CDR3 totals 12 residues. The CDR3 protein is CSVSGGEETQYF. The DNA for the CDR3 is TGCAGCGTTTCCGGGGGAGAGGAGACCCAGTACTTC.

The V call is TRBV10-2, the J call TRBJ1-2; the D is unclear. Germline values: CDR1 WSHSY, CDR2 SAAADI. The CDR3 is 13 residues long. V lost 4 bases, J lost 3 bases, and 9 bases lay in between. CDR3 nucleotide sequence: TGCGCCAGCAGTGGAACGTGGGACTATGGCTACACCTTC. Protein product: CASSGTWDYGYTF.

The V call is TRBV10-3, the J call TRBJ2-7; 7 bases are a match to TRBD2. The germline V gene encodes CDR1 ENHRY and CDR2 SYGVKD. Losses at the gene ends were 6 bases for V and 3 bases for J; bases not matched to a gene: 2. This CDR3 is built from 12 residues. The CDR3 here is CAISSSGYEQYF. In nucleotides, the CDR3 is TGTGCCATCAGCTCTAGCGGCTACGAGCAGTACTTC.

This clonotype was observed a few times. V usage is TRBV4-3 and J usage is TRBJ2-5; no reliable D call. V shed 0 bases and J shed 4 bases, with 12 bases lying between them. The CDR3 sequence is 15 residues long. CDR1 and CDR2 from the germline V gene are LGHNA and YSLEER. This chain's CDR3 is CASSQDRRRRETQYF. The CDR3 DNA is TGCGCCAGCAGCCAAGATCGGCGCCGGCGAGAGACCCAGTACTTC.

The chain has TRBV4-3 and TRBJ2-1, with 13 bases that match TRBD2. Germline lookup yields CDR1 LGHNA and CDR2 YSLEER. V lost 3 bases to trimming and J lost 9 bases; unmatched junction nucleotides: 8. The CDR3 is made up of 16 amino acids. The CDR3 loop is CASSHTGTSGKAEQFF. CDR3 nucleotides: TGCGCCAGCAGCCACACCGGGACTAGCGGGAAGGCTGAGCAGTTCTTC.

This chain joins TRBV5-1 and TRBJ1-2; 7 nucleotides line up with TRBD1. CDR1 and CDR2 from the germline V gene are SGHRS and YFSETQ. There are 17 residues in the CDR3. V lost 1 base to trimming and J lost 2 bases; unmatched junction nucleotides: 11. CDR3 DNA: TGCGCCAGCAGCTTGTGGACACGGACAGGTTGGAACTATGGCTACACCTTC. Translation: CASSLWTRTGWNYGYTF.

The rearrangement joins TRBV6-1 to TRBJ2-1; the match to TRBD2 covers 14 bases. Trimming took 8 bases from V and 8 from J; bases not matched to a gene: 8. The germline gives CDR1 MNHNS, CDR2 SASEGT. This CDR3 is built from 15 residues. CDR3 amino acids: CASWPGLAGADEQFF. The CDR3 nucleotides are TGTGCCAGCTGGCCGGGACTAGCGGGAGCGGATGAGCAGTTCTTC.

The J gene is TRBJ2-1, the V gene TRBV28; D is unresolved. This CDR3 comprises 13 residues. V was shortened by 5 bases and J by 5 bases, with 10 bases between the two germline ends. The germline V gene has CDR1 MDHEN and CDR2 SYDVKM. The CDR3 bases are TGTGCCAGCAGTCCCTCCTGGGACAATGAGCAGTTCTTC. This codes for CASSPSWDNEQFF.

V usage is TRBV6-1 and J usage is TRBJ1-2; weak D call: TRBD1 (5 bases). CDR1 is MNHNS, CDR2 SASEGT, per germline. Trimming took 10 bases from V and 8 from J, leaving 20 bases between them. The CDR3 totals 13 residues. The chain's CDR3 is CATHLGRGYGYTF. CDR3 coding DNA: TGTGCCACCCATCTTGGGAGGGGATACGGCTACACCTTC.

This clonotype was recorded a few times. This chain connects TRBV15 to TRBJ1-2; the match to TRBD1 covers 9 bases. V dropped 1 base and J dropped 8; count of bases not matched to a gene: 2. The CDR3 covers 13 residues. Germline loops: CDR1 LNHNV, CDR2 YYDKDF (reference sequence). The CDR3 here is CATSRGDREGYTF. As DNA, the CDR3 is TGTGCCACCAGCAGAGGGGACAGGGAAGGCTACACCTTC.

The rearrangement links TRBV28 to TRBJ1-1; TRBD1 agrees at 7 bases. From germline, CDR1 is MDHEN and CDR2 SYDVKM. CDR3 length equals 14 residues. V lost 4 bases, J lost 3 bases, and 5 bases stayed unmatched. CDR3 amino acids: CASSSTGFYTEAFF. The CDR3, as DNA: TGTGCCAGCAGTTCGACAGGGTTTTACACTGAAGCTTTCTTT.

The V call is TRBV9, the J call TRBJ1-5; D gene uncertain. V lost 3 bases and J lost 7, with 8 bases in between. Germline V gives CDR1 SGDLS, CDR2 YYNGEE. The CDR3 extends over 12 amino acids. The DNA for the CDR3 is TGTGCCAGCAGCGCGGGAGGGCAGCCCCAGCATTTT. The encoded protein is CASSAGGQPQHF. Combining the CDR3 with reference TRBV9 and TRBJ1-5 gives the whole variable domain DSGVTQTPKHLITATGQRVTLRCSPRSGDLSVYWYQQSLDQGLQFLIQYYNGEERAKGNILERFSAQQFPDLHSELNLSSLELGDSALYFCASSAGGQPQHFGDGTRLSIL.

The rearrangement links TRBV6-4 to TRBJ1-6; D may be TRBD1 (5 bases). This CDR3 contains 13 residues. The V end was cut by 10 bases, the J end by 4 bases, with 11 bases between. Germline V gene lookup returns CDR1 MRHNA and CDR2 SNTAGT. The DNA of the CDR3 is TGTGCCACGCAGGGCGTTTATAATTCACCCCTCCACTTT. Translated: CATQGVYNSPLHF.

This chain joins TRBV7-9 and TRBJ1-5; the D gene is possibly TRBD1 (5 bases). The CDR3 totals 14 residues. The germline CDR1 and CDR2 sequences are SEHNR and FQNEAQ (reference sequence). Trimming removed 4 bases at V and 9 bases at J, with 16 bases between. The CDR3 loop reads CASSSPFPGAPQHF. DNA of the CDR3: TGTGCCAGCAGCTCACCCTTCCCCGGGGCGCCCCAGCATTTT.

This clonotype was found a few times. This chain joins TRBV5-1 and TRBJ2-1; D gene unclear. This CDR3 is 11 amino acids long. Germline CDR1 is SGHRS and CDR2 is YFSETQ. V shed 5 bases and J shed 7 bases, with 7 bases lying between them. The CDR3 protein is CASRESNEQFF. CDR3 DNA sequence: TGCGCCAGCAGGGAGTCGAATGAGCAGTTCTTC.

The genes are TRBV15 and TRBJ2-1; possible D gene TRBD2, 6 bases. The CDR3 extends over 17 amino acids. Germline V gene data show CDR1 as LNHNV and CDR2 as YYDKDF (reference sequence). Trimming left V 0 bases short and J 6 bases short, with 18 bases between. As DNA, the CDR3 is TGTGCCACCAGCAGAGAGGGGAGGCAGGGTTACGGCAATGAGCAGTTCTTC. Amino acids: CATSREGRQGYGNEQFF. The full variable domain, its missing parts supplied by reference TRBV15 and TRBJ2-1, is DAMVIQNPRYQVTQFGKPVTLSCSQTLNHNVMYWYQQKSSQAPKLLFHYYDKDFNNEADTPDNFQSRRPNTSFCFLDIRSPGLGDTAMYLCATSREGRQGYGNEQFFGPGTRLTVL.

CDR3 amino acids: CASSALPGNEQFF. DNA of the CDR3: TGTGCCAGCAGTGCTCTCCCGGGCAATGAGCAGTTCTTC. The rearrangement links TRBV12-3 or TRBV12-4 to TRBJ2-1; D not certain. The CDR3 has 13 residues. Trimming pared 5 bases from V and 6 bases from J, leaving 11 bases between.

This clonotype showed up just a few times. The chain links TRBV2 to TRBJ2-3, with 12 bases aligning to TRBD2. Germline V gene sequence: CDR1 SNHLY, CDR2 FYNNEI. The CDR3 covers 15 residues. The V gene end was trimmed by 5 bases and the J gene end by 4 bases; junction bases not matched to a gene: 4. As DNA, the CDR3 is TGTGCCAGCAGTCCTAGCGGGAGGGCCCCAGATACGCAGTATTTT. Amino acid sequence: CASSPSGRAPDTQYF.

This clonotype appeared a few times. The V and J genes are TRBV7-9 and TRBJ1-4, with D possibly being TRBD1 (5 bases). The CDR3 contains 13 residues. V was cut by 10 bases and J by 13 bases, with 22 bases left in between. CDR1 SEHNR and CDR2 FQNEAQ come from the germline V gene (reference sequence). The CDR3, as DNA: TGTGCCATTTCAAGGGACGTTGGAAGGAGACTGTTTTTT. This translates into CAISRDVGRRLFF. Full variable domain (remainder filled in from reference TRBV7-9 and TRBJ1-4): DTGVSQNPRHKITKRGQNVTFRCDPISEHNRLYWYRQTLGQGPEFLTYFQNEAQLEKSRLLSDRFSAERPKGSFSTLEIQRTEQGDSAMYLCAISRDVGRRLFFGSGTQLSVL.

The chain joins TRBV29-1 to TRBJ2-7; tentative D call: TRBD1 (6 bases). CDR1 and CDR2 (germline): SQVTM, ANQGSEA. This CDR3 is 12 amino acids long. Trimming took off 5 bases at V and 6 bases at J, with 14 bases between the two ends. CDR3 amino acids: CSVTGQSGEQYF. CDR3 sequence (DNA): TGCAGCGTTACCGGACAGTCGGGCGAGCAGTACTTC.

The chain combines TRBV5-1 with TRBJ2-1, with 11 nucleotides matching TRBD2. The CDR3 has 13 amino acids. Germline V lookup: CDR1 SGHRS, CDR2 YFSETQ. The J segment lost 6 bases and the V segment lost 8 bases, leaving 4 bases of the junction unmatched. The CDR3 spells CASSGTSGNEQFF. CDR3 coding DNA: TGCGCCAGTTCCGGGACTAGCGGCAATGAGCAGTTCTTC.

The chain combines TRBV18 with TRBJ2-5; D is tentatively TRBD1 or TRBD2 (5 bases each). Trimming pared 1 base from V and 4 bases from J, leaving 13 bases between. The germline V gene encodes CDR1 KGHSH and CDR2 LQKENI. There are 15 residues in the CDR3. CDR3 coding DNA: TGTGCCAGCTCACCACGAAGGGGAGTGGGAGAGACCCAGTACTTC. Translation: CASSPRRGVGETQYF.

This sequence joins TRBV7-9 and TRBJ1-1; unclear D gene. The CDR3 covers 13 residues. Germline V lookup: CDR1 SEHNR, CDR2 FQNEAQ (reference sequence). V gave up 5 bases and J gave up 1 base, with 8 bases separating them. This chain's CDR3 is CASSPPPNTEAFF. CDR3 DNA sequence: TGTGCCAGCAGCCCCCCTCCGAACACTGAAGCTTTCTTT.

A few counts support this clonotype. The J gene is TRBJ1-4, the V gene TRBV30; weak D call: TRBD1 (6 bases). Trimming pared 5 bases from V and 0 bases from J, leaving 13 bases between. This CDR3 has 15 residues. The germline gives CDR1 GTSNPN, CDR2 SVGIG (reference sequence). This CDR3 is CAWSSDSATNEKLFF. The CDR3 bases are TGTGCCTGGTCGTCGGACAGTGCAACTAATGAAAAACTGTTTTTT.

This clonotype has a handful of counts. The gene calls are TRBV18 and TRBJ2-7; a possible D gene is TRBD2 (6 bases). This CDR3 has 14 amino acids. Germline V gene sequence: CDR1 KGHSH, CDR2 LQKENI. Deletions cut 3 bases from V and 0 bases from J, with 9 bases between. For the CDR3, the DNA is TGTGCCAGCTCACCGACGGGACTCTCCTACGAGCAGTACGTC. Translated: CASSPTGLSYEQYV.